These 32 T cell receptor beta chains were sequenced from one sample in a study of blood T cell repertoires in COVID-19. Only in-frame clones appear in the TCRdb table, and some are missing; sequencing was by immunoSEQ multiplex PCR. The sample holds fewer than 350,000 clones, about 86% seen once. Sequencing used peripheral blood. These receptors originate from a woman aged 55-75 years with active or convalescent COVID-19.

The gene calls are TRBV12-3 or TRBV12-4 and TRBJ1-6; no reliable D call. V was pared by 3 bases and J by 11 bases, with 8 bases between. The CDR3 consists of 12 residues. Written as DNA, the CDR3 is TGTGCCAGCAGTTTCTCTCCCCCACCCCTCCACTTT. It codes for CASSFSPPPLHF.

The genes are TRBV9 and TRBJ1-2; TRBD1 aligns across 8 bases. Germline V CDR1 and CDR2: SGDLS, YYNGEE. Losses at the gene ends were 4 bases for V and 0 bases for J; bases not matched to a gene: 5. This CDR3 has 15 amino acids. This CDR3 is CASSPRTGTNYGYTF. The CDR3 region has the DNA TGTGCCAGCAGCCCCCGGACAGGGACTAACTATGGCTACACCTTC.

This chain joins TRBV7-9 and TRBJ2-3; 8 bases fit TRBD2. This CDR3 is 16 amino acids long. CDR1 SEHNR and CDR2 FQNEAQ come from the germline V gene (reference sequence). The ends lost 1 base at V and 6 bases at J; junction bases unmatched: 9. This CDR3 reads CASSLEQSGGVDTQYF. The CDR3 DNA follows: TGTGCCAGCAGCTTAGAGCAGAGCGGGGGCGTGGATACGCAGTATTTT.

The chain joins TRBV19 to TRBJ1-2; a weak D match, TRBD1 (5 bases). Trimming shortened V by 8 bases and J by 3 bases, and 13 bases separated the two germline ends. Looked up from germline, CDR1 is LNHDA and CDR2 is SQIVND (reference sequence). The CDR3 extends over 13 amino acids. CDR3 amino acids: CASAIGVDYGYTF. The CDR3 DNA is TGTGCCAGTGCGATAGGGGTTGACTATGGCTACACCTTC.

The V and J genes are TRBV4-3 and TRBJ2-7; TRBD2 is a possible D gene (6 bases). The germline V and J ends were trimmed by 0 bases and 2 bases, with 8 bases remaining between them. Germline V CDR1 and CDR2: LGHNA, YSLEER. The CDR3 loop spans 14 amino acids. CDR3 region: CASSQDAGPYEQYF. For the CDR3, the DNA is TGCGCCAGCAGCCAAGATGCGGGACCCTACGAGCAGTACTTC.

The J gene is TRBJ1-1, the V gene TRBV5-1; tentatively, D is TRBD1 (5 bases). The CDR3 extends over 13 amino acids. The germline V gene has CDR1 SGHRS and CDR2 YFSETQ. Trimming cost V 6 bases and J 1 base, with 10 bases left between them. The CDR3 here is CASTGLSNTEAFF. The CDR3 DNA follows: TGCGCCAGCACGGGACTCTCGAACACTGAAGCTTTCTTT.

V is TRBV6-5 and J is TRBJ1-1; the D is unclear. This CDR3 region has 13 residues. CDR1 and CDR2 (germline): MNHEY, SVGAGI. V lost 6 bases to trimming and J lost 5 bases, with 13 bases between them. In DNA form, the CDR3 reads TGTGCCAGCAGCAACGTGGGGAGGACTGAAGCTTTCTTT. As protein: CASSNVGRTEAFF.

This clone was recorded only once. The CDR3 protein is CASSQHRIANYGYTF. The CDR3 coding sequence is TGTGCCAGCAGCCAACACAGGATAGCTAACTATGGCTACACCTTC. The chain employs TRBV5-5 and TRBJ1-2; a possible D gene is TRBD1 (5 bases). The CDR3 length is 15 residues. CDR1 is SGHKS, CDR2 YYEKEE, per germline (reference sequence). V was cut by 4 bases and J by 0 bases, with 13 bases left in between.

The chain's CDR3 is CASSDADGRGKSKELFF. The CDR3 DNA reads TGTGCCAGTAGTGACGCGGACGGGAGGGGGAAAAGTAAGGAGCTGTTTTTT. V and J are TRBV19 and TRBJ2-2; 8 bases line up with TRBD2. The CDR3 has 17 residues. Germline CDR1 reads LNHDA; CDR2 reads SQIVND (reference sequence). Losses at the gene ends were 5 bases for V and 10 bases for J; bases not matched to a gene: 18.

The CDR3: CASSIGGLPHGYTF. In DNA, the CDR3 is TGTGCCAGTAGTATTGGGGGCCTTCCGCATGGCTACACCTTC. The chain combines TRBV19 with TRBJ1-2, with D tentatively TRBD1 (6 bases). Trimming pared 3 bases from V and 6 bases from J, leaving 14 bases between. The CDR3 is made up of 14 amino acids. The germline gives CDR1 LNHDA, CDR2 SQIVND (reference sequence).

V usage is TRBV5-5 and J usage is TRBJ2-2; perhaps TRBD1 as D (6 bases). CDR3 size: 14 residues. Trimming removed 6 bases at V and 3 bases at J, with 12 bases between. Per the germline V gene, CDR1 is SGHKS and CDR2 is YYEKEE (reference sequence). CDR3: CASKTQGHTGELFF. CDR3 DNA: TGTGCCAGCAAAACCCAGGGGCACACCGGGGAGCTGTTTTTT.

V usage is TRBV27 and J usage is TRBJ1-1; 7 bases match TRBD1. Germline V lookup: CDR1 MNHEY, CDR2 SMNVEV (reference sequence). The CDR3 has 14 residues. V lost 6 bases to trimming and J lost 0 bases; unmatched junction nucleotides: 4. CDR3 in amino acids: CASRMGQMNTEAFF. The CDR3 region has the DNA TGTGCCAGCAGGATGGGACAGATGAACACTGAAGCTTTCTTT.

This chain connects TRBV7-9 to TRBJ2-1; D is possibly TRBD1 (6 bases). Looked up from germline, CDR1 is SEHNR and CDR2 is FQNEAQ (reference sequence). CDR3 size: 18 residues. With 5 bases removed from V and 4 bases from J, the gap between germline ends came to 24 bases. DNA of the CDR3: TGTGCCAGCAGCGCCACTACCGGGACATCAGTTTTTTACAATGAGCAGTTCTTC. Protein sequence: CASSATTGTSVFYNEQFF.

The chain couples TRBV19 to TRBJ1-2; D is unresolved. Germline-derived CDR1 and CDR2 are LNHDA and SQIVND (reference sequence). This CDR3 has 15 amino acids. V was shortened by 0 bases and J by 5 bases, with 13 bases between the two germline ends. CDR3 DNA: TGTGCCAGTAGTATAGATCCGGTAGGAGGGTATGGCTACACCTTC. It encodes CASSIDPVGGYGYTF.

The chain couples TRBV6-1 to TRBJ1-5; TRBD1 is a possible D gene (6 bases). The CDR3 is 16 amino acids. The V gene lost 0 bases and the J gene lost 6 bases, with 15 bases spanning the gap. CDR1 is MNHNS, CDR2 SASEGT, per germline. CDR3 region: CASSEAGGGRGQPQHF. The CDR3 region has the DNA TGTGCCAGCAGTGAAGCGGGCGGGGGCCGCGGTCAGCCCCAGCATTTT.

The chain is built from TRBV5-1 and TRBJ2-5, with D perhaps TRBD1 (6 bases). Trimming took 0 bases from V and 4 from J, leaving 13 bases between them. This CDR3 has 15 residues. Germline V CDR1 and CDR2: SGHRS, YFSETQ. DNA of the CDR3: TGCGCCAGCAGCTTGGCCGGGACACCATTAGAGACCCAGTACTTC. Translating it yields CASSLAGTPLETQYF.

This clone was counted many times. J is TRBJ2-2 and V is TRBV7-2, with 8 bases fitting TRBD1. CDR3 length equals 15 residues. CDR1 is SGHTA and CDR2 is FQGNSA in the germline V gene. The V gene end was trimmed by 7 bases and the J gene end by 5 bases; junction bases not matched to a gene: 9. Written as DNA, the CDR3 is TGTGCCAGCAAGGAGGGGACAGGAAGGACCGGGGAGCTGTTTTTT. As protein: CASKEGTGRTGELFF.

About this clone: A much larger clone sits a single nucleotide away, making a read error possible. This chain joins TRBV7-9 and TRBJ1-1; 7 bases match TRBD1. Per the germline V gene, CDR1 is SEHNR and CDR2 is FQNEAQ (reference sequence). The CDR3 contains 14 residues. DNA for the CDR3: TGTGCCAGCAGCTCCACAGGGGTGAACGCTGAAGCTTTCTTT. Encoded protein: CASSSTGVNAEAFF.

J is TRBJ1-2 and V is TRBV11-2, with D unclear. The CDR3 has 15 residues. Germline V gives CDR1 SGHAT, CDR2 FQNNGV. V was trimmed by 4 bases and J by 1 base, leaving 13 bases between them. The CDR3, as DNA: TGTGCCAGCAGCTCTCGAGGCGGCGGTAACTATGGCTACACCTTC. It encodes CASSSRGGGNYGYTF.

This clone has just one count. The chain combines TRBV5-1 with TRBJ2-5; the D gene is possibly TRBD2 (6 bases). The CDR3 runs 14 residues. The V gene lost 2 bases and the J gene lost 3 bases, with 11 bases spanning the gap. CDR1 is SGHRS and CDR2 is YFSETQ in the germline V gene. CDR3 sequence reads: CASSFVGGEETQYF. CDR3 DNA: TGCGCCAGCAGCTTTGTTGGCGGGGAAGAGACCCAGTACTTC.

The V gene is TRBV2, the J gene TRBJ1-4, with 9 bases that match TRBD1. This CDR3 is 12 amino acids long. CDR1 is SNHLY, CDR2 FYNNEI, per germline. The J segment lost 14 bases and the V segment lost 6 bases, leaving 7 bases of the junction unmatched. CDR3 region: CASSLIDRGLFF. The CDR3 DNA is TGTGCCAGCAGCTTGATCGACAGGGGGCTGTTTTTT.

The chain carries TRBV5-4 and TRBJ1-1; D uncertain. The germline V and J ends were trimmed by 3 bases and 1 base, with 16 bases remaining between them. The CDR3 has 16 residues. Germline V lookup: CDR1 SGHNT, CDR2 YYREEE (reference sequence). The CDR3 DNA follows: TGTGCCAGCAGCTGGAGAACCGTAGGCGGGAACACTGAAGCTTTCTTT. Translated, it gives CASSWRTVGGNTEAFF.

The chain employs TRBV27 and TRBJ1-3; no reliable D call. The CDR3 is 13 residues long. Trimming took off 0 bases at V and 6 bases at J, with 6 bases between the two ends. Per the germline V gene, CDR1 is MNHEY and CDR2 is SMNVEV (reference sequence). The CDR3 sequence: CASSLSEKNTIYF. In DNA form, the CDR3 reads TGTGCCAGCAGTTTATCGGAGAAAAACACCATATATTTT.

This sequence joins TRBV19 and TRBJ1-4; D is perhaps TRBD1 (5 bases). Germline CDR1 LNHDA, CDR2 SQIVND (reference sequence). Trimming cost V 8 bases and J 0 bases, with 10 bases left between them. The CDR3 totals 14 residues. The CDR3 DNA follows: TGTGCCAGTGGCGACAGCTCAACTAATGAAAAACTGTTTTTT. Amino acid sequence: CASGDSSTNEKLFF. The full variable domain, rest sourced from reference TRBV19 and TRBJ1-4, is DGGITQSPKYLFRKEGQNVTLSCEQNLNHDAMYWYRQDPGQGLRLIYYSQIVNDFQKGDIAEGYSVSREKKESFPLTVTSAQKNPTAFYLCASGDSSTNEKLFFGSGTQLSVL.

This clone has more than one count but fewer than ten. V usage is TRBV18 and J usage is TRBJ1-1; 8 bases map to TRBD1. The CDR3 is 14 amino acids. The V segment lost 5 bases and the J segment 1 base; nucleotides outside the gene matches: 3. CDR1 and CDR2 (germline): KGHSH, LQKENI. CDR3 DNA sequence: TGTGCCAGCTCAGAAGGGACAGGGAACACTGAAGCTTTCTTT. Encoded protein: CASSEGTGNTEAFF.

The chain is built from TRBV7-8 and TRBJ1-2, with D perhaps TRBD1 (5 bases). CDR3 length equals 12 residues. V lost 4 bases to trimming and J lost 10 bases, with 13 bases between them. CDR1 is SGHVS, CDR2 FQNEAQ, per germline. The CDR3 sequence: CASSSPTETYTF. The CDR3 DNA follows: TGTGCCAGCAGCTCCCCGACAGAAACCTACACCTTC.

This clone appeared once. The chain employs TRBV27 and TRBJ2-5, with TRBD1 as a possible D gene (5 bases). The CDR3 totals 14 residues. Germline V gene lookup returns CDR1 MNHEY and CDR2 SMNVEV (reference sequence). Between the trimmed V and J ends, which lost 0 bases and 7 bases, there was a span of 12 bases. The CDR3 region has the DNA TGTGCCAGCAGTTTATCAGGGGTTGCGGCGACCCAGTACTTC. Its translation: CASSLSGVAATQYF.

V usage is TRBV4-1 and J usage is TRBJ2-7; 8 nucleotides align to TRBD2. CDR1 is MGHRA, CDR2 YSYEKL, per germline. This CDR3 contains 16 residues. V shed 2 bases and J 5 bases; nucleotides not matched to a gene: 11. The CDR3 DNA reads TGCGCCAGCAGCCAACTGAGCGGGGGAGCCGGTAACGAGCAGTACTTC. Translation: CASSQLSGGAGNEQYF.

The table lists this clone with a few counts. The chain carries TRBV25-1 and TRBJ1-2; 7 bases are shared with TRBD1. This CDR3 has 16 residues. The germline gives CDR1 MGHDK, CDR2 SYGVNS. Trimming cost V 4 bases and J 0 bases; bases outside gene matches: 8. CDR3 in amino acids: CASSATNRGANYGYTF. For the CDR3, the DNA is TGTGCCAGCAGTGCGACGAACAGGGGAGCTAACTATGGCTACACCTTC.

V gene TRBV7-2 combines with J gene TRBJ2-1; possible D gene TRBD2, 6 bases. The V gene lost 5 bases and the J gene lost 7 bases, with 15 bases spanning the gap. From germline, CDR1 is SGHTA and CDR2 FQGNSA. This CDR3 comprises 14 residues. For the CDR3, the DNA is TGTGCCAGCAGCACCTGGGACGGACTAAATGAGCAGTTCTTC. It encodes CASSTWDGLNEQFF.

V gene TRBV3-1 (or the pseudogene TRBV3-2) combines with J gene TRBJ1-1; D unresolved. In germline, CDR1 is LGHDT, CDR2 YNNKEL (reference sequence). V was cut by 0 bases and J by 10 bases, with 9 bases left in between. The CDR3 sequence is 12 residues long. In DNA, the CDR3 is TGTGCCAGCAGCCAAGAGCGGTTGGCAGCTTTCTTT. Translated: CASSQERLAAFF.

V and J are TRBV5-8 and TRBJ2-3; the match to TRBD2 covers 9 bases. The CDR3 is 14 residues long. Germline lookup yields CDR1 SGHTS and CDR2 YDEGEE. The V segment lost 1 base and the J segment 9 bases; nucleotides outside the gene matches: 6. The CDR3 here is CASSLFLAGQTQYF. DNA for the CDR3: TGTGCCAGCAGCTTGTTCCTAGCGGGGCAGACGCAGTATTTT.